The 16 T cell receptor beta chains below come from one sample, sequenced in a study of CD8 T cells in ankylosing spondylitis. Regarding the study as a whole: Several highly homologous variants formed a TCR beta motif that appeared characteristic of ankylosing spondylitis blood.

One entry per CDR3 protein, called by TCRdb with MiXCR from the 5' RACE reads. This sample has roughly 440,000 distinct CDR3 sequences, with roughly 17% found just once. These receptors have no known antigen. Material for sequencing was blood, either unsorted or a sorted T cell fraction (not recorded which). The receptors come from a male donor with ankylosing spondylitis.

With regard to this clonotype: One junction end disagrees with the germline gene, perhaps due to a read error. This rearrangement joins TRBV7-2 to TRBJ2-7; D might be TRBD2 (5 bases). In germline, CDR1 is SGHTA, CDR2 FQGNSA. There are 14 residues in the CDR3. The CDR3 loop is CASSPRTATYEQNF. The CDR3 nucleotides are TGTGCCAGCAGCCCCCGGACTGCCACCTACGAGCAGAACTTC. Full variable domain (rest looked up from reference TRBV7-2 and TRBJ2-7): GAGVSQSPSNKVTEKGKDVELRCDPISGHTALYWYRQSLGQGLEFLIYFQGNSAPDKSGLPSDRFSAERTGGSVSTLTIQRTQQEDSAVYLCASSPRTATYEQNFGPGTRLTVT.

V gene TRBV5-1 combines with J gene TRBJ2-5; D is undetermined. There are 12 residues in the CDR3. V lost 2 bases, J lost 5 bases, and 7 bases lay in between. Germline loops: CDR1 SGHRS, CDR2 YFSETQ. The CDR3 bases are TGCGCCAGCAGCTTCTCGGAGGAGACCCAGTACTTC. It translates to CASSFSEETQYF.

This clonotype was detected only a few times. The chain is built from TRBV20-1 and TRBJ2-5, with D possibly being TRBD1 (6 bases). CDR3 length: 13 residues. CDR1 is DFQATT and CDR2 is SNEGSKA in the germline V gene (reference sequence). Trimming pared 3 bases from V and 6 bases from J, leaving 14 bases between. In nucleotides, the CDR3 is TGCAGTGCTAGGGGGCAGGGGCAAAAGACCCAGTACTTC. Protein: CSARGQGQKTQYF.

In this sample, this clonotype turned up a few times. The chain couples TRBV4-2 to TRBJ1-1; 12 positions match TRBD1. The CDR3 spans 15 residues. Per germline, CDR1 LGHNA and CDR2 YNFKEQ. With V trimmed by 8 bases and J by 7 bases, 11 bases remained unmatched. CDR3 amino acids: CASGNRDRGQGEAFF. The CDR3 DNA sequence: TGTGCCAGCGGCAACCGGGACAGGGGGCAAGGTGAAGCTTTCTTT.

This clonotype was observed many times. V gene TRBV30 combines with J gene TRBJ2-2; possible D gene TRBD1, 5 bases. This CDR3 region has 11 residues. V lost 4 bases to trimming and J lost 6 bases, with 6 bases between them. The germline V gene has CDR1 GTSNPN and CDR2 SVGIG (reference sequence). The chain's CDR3 is CAWTGSGELFF. The CDR3 DNA is TGTGCCTGGACAGGGTCCGGGGAGCTGTTTTTT.

The CDR3 DNA reads as TGTGCCAGCAGCTTAGCGGGGACAACATACACTGAAGCTTTCTTT. Protein product: CASSLAGTTYTEAFF. This chain joins TRBV7-2 and TRBJ1-1; maybe TRBD1 (6 bases). The germline gives CDR1 SGHTA, CDR2 FQGNSA. The CDR3 spans 15 residues. V was clipped by 0 bases and J by 3 bases, with 11 bases between them.

There are a few counts of this clonotype. V usage is TRBV6-1 and J usage is TRBJ2-7; 10 bases map to TRBD2. V shed 0 bases, J shed 3 bases, and the junction held 2 bases outside the gene matches. This CDR3 is 15 amino acids long. Germline values: CDR1 MNHNS, CDR2 SASEGT. The CDR3 DNA is TGTGCCAGCAGTGAAGCTGCTAGCGGGGGCTACGAGCAGTACTTC. This codes for CASSEAASGGYEQYF.

This clonotype appeared a few times. The CDR3 sequence is CSVVRNRGSEQFF. DNA for the CDR3: TGCAGCGTTGTCCGCAACCGGGGTTCTGAGCAGTTCTTC. V and J are TRBV29-1 and TRBJ2-1; the D gene is possibly TRBD2 (5 bases). Germline CDR1 SQVTM, CDR2 ANQGSEA. The CDR3 has 13 residues. V was pared by 4 bases and J by 9 bases, with 16 bases between.

V usage is TRBV25-1 and J usage is TRBJ1-4, with D unclear. Between the trimmed V and J ends, which lost 0 bases and 7 bases, there was a span of 9 bases. This CDR3 is built from 14 residues. CDR1 and CDR2 (germline): MGHDK, SYGVNS. CDR3: CASSEYRGFEKLFF. The CDR3 nucleotides are TGTGCCAGCAGTGAATACCGGGGTTTTGAAAAACTGTTTTTT. The entire variable domain, with the rest obtained from reference TRBV25-1 and TRBJ1-4, is as follows: EADIYQTPRYLVIGTGKKITLECSQTMGHDKMYWYQQDPGMELHLIHYSYGVNSTEKGDLSSESTVSRIRTEHFPLTLESARPSHTSQYLCASSEYRGFEKLFFGSGTQLSVL.

This clonotype was recorded a few times. This chain links TRBV18 with TRBJ1-1; D gene uncertain. Germline loops: CDR1 KGHSH, CDR2 LQKENI. CDR3 length: 13 amino acids. Trimming removed 3 bases at V and 6 bases at J, with 11 bases between. The CDR3 DNA reads as TGTGCCAGCTCACCCAAGGGAAAATCTGAAGCTTTCTTT. This translates into CASSPKGKSEAFF.

The CDR3 reads CSARASTLGHSYNEQFF. In DNA form, the CDR3 reads TGCAGTGCTAGAGCCTCCACACTGGGGCACTCCTACAATGAGCAGTTCTTC. The chain recombines TRBV20-1 with TRBJ2-1, with D maybe TRBD1 (5 bases). Germline CDR1 is DFQATT and CDR2 is SNEGSKA (reference sequence). The CDR3 consists of 17 residues. Trimming shortened V by 1 base and J by 0 bases, and 16 bases separated the two germline ends.

The rearrangement joins TRBV27 to TRBJ1-2; TRBD1 agrees at 7 bases. Germline-derived CDR1 and CDR2 are MNHEY and SMNVEV (reference sequence). CDR3 size: 13 residues. V shed 6 bases, J shed 8 bases, and the junction held 9 bases outside the gene matches. CDR3 loop: CASSQKTGSGYTF. CDR3 coding DNA: TGTGCCAGCAGCCAAAAGACAGGGAGCGGCTACACCTTC.

The table lists this clonotype with a few counts. This rearrangement joins TRBV5-1 to TRBJ2-2; the D is unclear. The length of the CDR3 is 15 residues. Germline loops: CDR1 SGHRS, CDR2 YFSETQ. V was shortened by 6 bases and J by 1 base, with 13 bases between the two germline ends. This CDR3 is CASIPVAGNTGELFF. The DNA for the CDR3 is TGCGCCAGCATCCCAGTTGCAGGGAACACCGGGGAGCTGTTTTTT.

This clonotype was observed many times. The chain links TRBV29-1 to TRBJ2-1; TRBD1 matches at 11 bases. CDR1 SQVTM and CDR2 ANQGSEA come from the germline V gene. This CDR3 contains 12 residues. V lost 7 bases to trimming and J lost 8 bases; unmatched junction nucleotides: 4. CDR3 sequence reads: CSAWDRGDEQFF. DNA for the CDR3: TGCAGCGCCTGGGACAGGGGGGATGAGCAGTTCTTC.

CDR3 in amino acids: CARRTSGVYEQYF. CDR3 coding DNA: TGTGCCAGGAGGACTAGCGGAGTCTACGAGCAGTACTTC. V is TRBV2 and J is TRBJ2-7; 10 bases line up with TRBD2. CDR1 and CDR2 (germline): SNHLY, FYNNEI. V shed 9 bases, J shed 3 bases, and the junction held 5 bases outside the gene matches. The length of the CDR3 is 13 residues.

This clonotype was seen a few times. The genes are TRBV6-1 and TRBJ2-1; TRBD1 agrees at 8 bases. The CDR3 length is 15 residues. V trimming: 3 bases; J trimming: 3 bases; junction bases outside the gene matches: 4. Germline V gene sequence: CDR1 MNHNS, CDR2 SASEGT. The CDR3 region has the DNA TGTGCCAGCAGTGACCTGGACAGGGTCTACAATGAGCAGTTCTTC. It codes for CASSDLDRVYNEQFF.